This T cell receptor beta chain was sequenced during a study of blood T cell repertoires in COVID-19. Study context: T cells, B-cell-depleted T cells, or PBMCs provided the cDNA or gDNA that served as material.

Trimming removed 4 bases from V and 2 bases from J, with 13 bases in between. The CDR3 loop spans 15 amino acids. The germline V gene encodes CDR1 SSHAT and CDR2 FNYEAQ (reference sequence). Participants came from roughly 25 US areas, aged roughly 18 to 90 years. The method was immunoSEQ multiplex PCR; TCRdb's version includes in-frame clones alone and lacks a portion of them. The data show about 430,000 clones, more than 70% seen once. Material: PBMCs or T cells enriched from blood (not recorded which). The chain carries TRBV7-7 and TRBJ2-3; tentative D call: TRBD2 (6 bases). This TCR was sampled from a woman aged 18-29 years who had been exposed to COVID-19. The CDR3 region has the DNA TGTGCCAGCAGCTCAGTTAGCGGTTCCACAGATACGCAGTATTTT. Amino acids: CASSSVSGSTDTQYF.